These T cell receptor beta chains were read from a single sample in a study of metastatic and nonmetastatic thyroid tumors. MiXCR re-clonotyped the PCR reads for TCRdb. This sample has around 89,000 clones; more than 12% occur once, and the top ten carry roughly 4%. Sequences were obtained from blood. The receptors were sampled from a female donor with papillary thyroid cancer or a benign thyroid nodule (not recorded which). Some clones in this sample may be carry-over from other donors' samples. Both conserved end residues are part of each CDR3. D genes are given only for firm matches. The size of a clone is reported for some rows only, either as once, few or many, or as a class for expanded clones.

>TRBJ1-1|NA|many|TRBV6-1
TGTGCCAGCAGCTCCGAGACAAACACTGAAGCTTTCTTT
CASSSETNTEAFF
>TRBJ2-7|TRBD1|many|TRBV7-8
TGTGCCAGCAGCCAATTTCAGGGGGCGCGGGCCGAGCAGTACTTC
CASSQFQGARAEQYF
>TRBJ1-2|TRBD1|many|TRBV10-3
TGTGCCATCAGTGAGTCGAAGCAGGGGGCGGGTGGCTACACCTTC
CAISESKQGAGGYTF
>TRBJ1-3|NA|many|TRBV24-1
TGTGCCACCAGTGATTTGGGGGAAGACTCTGGAAACACCATATATTTT
CATSDLGEDSGNTIYF
>TRBJ2-3|NA|many|TRBV5-1
TGCGCCAGCAGCGTGGACGGGGGACACCCAGATACGCAGTATTTT
CASSVDGGHPDTQYF
>TRBJ2-7|TRBD2|many|TRBV5-1
TGCGCCAGCAGCTTGGTAGGTAGCGGGGGGCTGAGCTCCTACGAGCAGTACTTC
CASSLVGSGGLSSYEQYF
>TRBJ2-5|NA|NA|TRBV4-1
TGCGCCAGCAGCCAAGCTCGGGAGTTTCTAGAGACCCAGTACTTC
CASSQAREFLETQYF
>TRBJ2-3|NA|many|TRBV6-6
TGTGCCAGCAGTGATCGTAGGAAGGCTGGCACAGATACGCAGTATTTT
CASSDRRKAGTDTQYF
>TRBJ2-1|NA|few|TRBV6-1
TGTGCCAGCAGTGACTTTATGGCTTTGGAGTTCTTC
CASSDFMALEFF
>TRBJ1-2|NA|many|TRBV9
TGTGCCAGCAGCGCTCCCCCGGGAGGAGACCGGGACTACACCTTC
CASSAPPGGDRDYTF
>TRBJ1-2|NA|NA|TRBV27
TGTGCCAGCAGTCCGACGGGGGCGGGCTACACCTTC
CASSPTGAGYTF
>TRBJ2-7|TRBD2|many|TRBV28
TGTGCCAGCAGTTATACCCGGGGGGGGGCCTACGAGCAGTACTTC
CASSYTRGGAYEQYF
>TRBJ1-2|TRBD1|NA|TRBV2
TGTGCCAGCAGTAGACAGGGCGCGGAGTATGTCTACACCTTC
CASSRQGAEYVYTF
>TRBJ2-7|NA|many|TRBV4-2
TGTGCCAGCAGCCAAGATAGGCAGGAGCTTTTGTGGGAGCAGTACTTC
CASSQDRQELLWEQYF
>TRBJ1-2|TRBD1|many|TRBV30
TGTGCCTGGAGTCCGGGCCCGGGACAGGGGTCCTATGGCTACACCTTC
CAWSPGPGQGSYGYTF
>TRBJ2-2|NA|many|TRBV27
TGTGCCAGCAGTTCCAGGGTAACCGGGGAGCTGTTTTTT
CASSSRVTGELFF
>TRBJ1-2|NA|many|TRBV19
TGTGCCAGTAGTCAACGGACGGGACAAATCTATGGCTACACCTTC
CASSQRTGQIYGYTF
>TRBJ2-3|TRBD1|NA|TRBV20-1
TGCAGTGCTAGATATCGATTGGGACAGGGTTTGGGTACGCAGTATTTT
CSARYRLGQGLGTQYF
>TRBJ2-2|NA|many|TRBV9
TGTGCCAGCAGCCAGCAGGGCGGGGAGGCCACCGGGGAGCTGTTTTTT
CASSQQGGEATGELFF
>TRBJ2-5|NA|many|TRBV18
TGTGCCAGCTCAATCTCACTAGGGATTGGCGAGACCCAGTACTTC
CASSISLGIGETQYF
>TRBJ2-1|TRBD1|many|TRBV12-3/TRBV12-4
TGTGCCAGCAGGCGCAGGGGGTCCGGCAATGAGCAGTTCTTC
CASRRRGSGNEQFF
>TRBJ2-5|TRBD2|many|TRBV2
TGTGCCAGCAGTCGACTAGCGGGGGGGCTAGAGACCCAGTACTTC
CASSRLAGGLETQYF
>TRBJ2-3|NA|many|TRBV7-8
TGTGCCAGCAGTCGTCTCTTGGAGGTAGATACGCAGTATTTT
CASSRLLEVDTQYF
>TRBJ2-1|TRBD1|many|TRBV30
TGTGCCTCAACAGGGGTGGGGTTCTCCTACAATGAGCAGTTCTTC
CASTGVGFSYNEQFF
>TRBJ1-3|TRBD1|many|TRBV9
TGTGCCAGCAGCGAGGGACAGGGGAGGCTGGCTGGAAACACCATATATTTT
CASSEGQGRLAGNTIYF
>TRBJ2-1|NA|many|TRBV11-3
TGTGCCAGCAGCCCCCGGACAGCTGGCTCCTACAATGAGCAGTTCTTC
CASSPRTAGSYNEQFF
>TRBJ2-3|NA|few|TRBV5-6
TGTGCCAGCAGCTTTTTAACTACGACCCCCTCCTCAGATACGCAGTATTTT
CASSFLTTTPSSDTQYF
>TRBJ2-1|TRBD2|many|TRBV20-1
TGCAGTGCTAGAGGGACTAGCGGGGGAGTCTACTCCTACAATGAGCAGTTCTTC
CSARGTSGGVYSYNEQFF